These 5 T cell receptor beta chains came from one sample sequenced in a study of blood T cell dynamics during melanoma immunotherapy. Time point described: pre-treatment baseline. Produced via immunoSEQ multiplex PCR; TCRdb's table is partial and in-frame only. The sample yields 16,000 or so clones, approximately 90% seen once. The sample here was blood, taken from a patient treated with checkpoint blockade. The receptor source for this set is a human donor with melanoma.

CDR3 DNA sequence: TGTGCCACCAGCAGAGACCAGGGCACAGATACGCAGTATTTT. This sequence encodes CATSRDQGTDTQYF. The rearrangement uses TRBV15 and TRBJ2-3; D gene uncertain. This CDR3 spans 14 amino acids. The V end lost 0 bases, the J end lost 1 base, and 5 bases lay between the germline ends. The germline CDR1 and CDR2 sequences are LNHNV and YYDKDF (reference sequence).

This chain uses TRBV2 with TRBJ1-2; 8 positions match TRBD1. V was pared by 6 bases and J by 4 bases, with 7 bases of the junction left unmatched. Germline assignment: CDR1 SNHLY and CDR2 FYNNEI. This CDR3 is built from 14 residues. The CDR3, as DNA: TGTGCCAGCAGACCATCTGACAGGGGCTATGGCTACACCTTC. This codes for CASRPSDRGYGYTF.

The genes are TRBV5-1 and TRBJ1-2, with D unclear. V was clipped by 3 bases and J by 2 bases, with 11 bases between them. Per germline, CDR1 SGHRS and CDR2 YFSETQ. CDR3 length: 14 residues. The CDR3 spells CASSSSAGNYGYTF. DNA for the CDR3: TGCGCCAGCAGCTCCTCCGCGGGGAACTATGGCTACACCTTC.

This chain joins TRBV5-1 and TRBJ2-1; 7 bases map to TRBD1. The CDR3 consists of 14 residues. The germline gives CDR1 SGHRS, CDR2 YFSETQ. Germline trimming cut 4 bases from V and 5 bases from J; bases unmatched to any gene: 6. The CDR3 nucleotides are TGCGCCAGCAGCCCGGGACAGACCAACAATGAGCAGTTCTTC. This codes for CASSPGQTNNEQFF.

The chain has TRBV5-4 and TRBJ2-3, with a possible D match to TRBD2 (6 bases). V was shortened by 4 bases and J by 0 bases, with 18 bases between the two germline ends. Germline loops: CDR1 SGHNT, CDR2 YYREEE (reference sequence). The CDR3 runs 17 residues. CDR3 in DNA: TGTGCCAGCAGCCCCGTGGGAGGCGGGGCTAGCACAGATACGCAGTATTTT. As protein: CASSPVGGGASTDTQYF.